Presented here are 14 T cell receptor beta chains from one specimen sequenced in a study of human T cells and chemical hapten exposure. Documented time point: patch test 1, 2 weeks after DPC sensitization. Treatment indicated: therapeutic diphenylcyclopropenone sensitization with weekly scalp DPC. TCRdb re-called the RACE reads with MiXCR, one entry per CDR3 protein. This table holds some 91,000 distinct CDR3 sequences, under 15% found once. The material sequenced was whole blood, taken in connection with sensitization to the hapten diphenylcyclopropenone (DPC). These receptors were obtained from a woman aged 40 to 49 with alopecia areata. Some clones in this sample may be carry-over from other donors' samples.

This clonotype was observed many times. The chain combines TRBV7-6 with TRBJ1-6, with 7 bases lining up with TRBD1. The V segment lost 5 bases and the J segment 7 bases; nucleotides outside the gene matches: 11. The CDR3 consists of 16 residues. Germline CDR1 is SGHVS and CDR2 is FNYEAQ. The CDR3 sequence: CASSQHTGAANSPLHF. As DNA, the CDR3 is TGTGCCAGCAGCCAACACACAGGGGCCGCGAATTCACCCCTCCACTTT.

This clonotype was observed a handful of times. The CDR3 sequence: CASSPQPGQGTSGANVLTF. CDR3 DNA: TGTGCCAGCAGCCCCCAACCGGGACAGGGCACGTCTGGGGCCAACGTCCTGACTTTC. This sequence joins TRBV3-2 and TRBJ2-6; the DNA was not used to check the table's D call, TRBD1. TRBV3-2 is assigned pseudogene status. The CDR3 contains 19 residues.

The CDR3 protein is CASSFDREIYGYTF. CDR3 sequence (DNA): TGTGCCAGCAGCTTCGACCGCGAGATCTATGGCTACACCTTC. The chain joins TRBV7-2 to TRBJ1-2; D not resolved. V lost 3 bases to trimming and J lost 4 bases, with 12 bases between them. The CDR3 sequence is 14 residues long. Germline values: CDR1 SGHTA, CDR2 FQGNSA. The entire variable domain, with the rest obtained from reference TRBV7-2 and TRBJ1-2, is as follows: GAGVSQSPSNKVTEKGKDVELRCDPISGHTALYWYRQSLGQGLEFLIYFQGNSAPDKSGLPSDRFSAERTGGSVSTLTIQRTQQEDSAVYLCASSFDREIYGYTFGSGTRLTVV.

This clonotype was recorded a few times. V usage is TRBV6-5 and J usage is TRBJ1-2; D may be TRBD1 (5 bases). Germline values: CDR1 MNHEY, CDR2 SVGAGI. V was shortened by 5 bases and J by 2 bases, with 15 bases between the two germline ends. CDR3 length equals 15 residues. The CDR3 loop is CASSDRHGGNYGYTF. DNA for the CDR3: TGTGCCAGCAGTGATCGACACGGGGGAAACTATGGCTACACCTTC.

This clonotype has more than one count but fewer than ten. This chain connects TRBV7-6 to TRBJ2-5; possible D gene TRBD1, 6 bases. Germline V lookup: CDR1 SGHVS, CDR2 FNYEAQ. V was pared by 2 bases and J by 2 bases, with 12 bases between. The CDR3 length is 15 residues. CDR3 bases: TGTGCCAGCAGCTTATTGGGGGCCCAGCAAGAGACCCAGTACTTC. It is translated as CASSLLGAQQETQYF.

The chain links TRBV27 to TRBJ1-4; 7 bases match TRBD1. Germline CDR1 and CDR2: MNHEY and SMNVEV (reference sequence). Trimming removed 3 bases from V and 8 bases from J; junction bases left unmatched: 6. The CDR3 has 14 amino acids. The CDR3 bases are TGTGCCAGCAGTTTCGACAGGGTTAACGAAAAACTGTTTTTT. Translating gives CASSFDRVNEKLFF.

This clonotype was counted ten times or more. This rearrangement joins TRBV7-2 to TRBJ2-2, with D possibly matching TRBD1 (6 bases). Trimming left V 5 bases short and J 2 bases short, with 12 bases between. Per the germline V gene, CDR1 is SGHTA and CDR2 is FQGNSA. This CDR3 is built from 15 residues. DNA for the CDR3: TGTGCCAGCAGCCCCGGGACACTTAACACCGGGGAGCTGTTTTTT. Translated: CASSPGTLNTGELFF.

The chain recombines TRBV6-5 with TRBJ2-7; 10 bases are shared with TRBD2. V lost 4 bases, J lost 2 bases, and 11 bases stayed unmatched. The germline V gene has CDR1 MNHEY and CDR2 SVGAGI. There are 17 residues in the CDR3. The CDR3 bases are TGTGCCAGCAGTTTGGGGACTAGCGAAAGGGCCACCTACGAGCAGTACTTC. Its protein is CASSLGTSERATYEQYF.

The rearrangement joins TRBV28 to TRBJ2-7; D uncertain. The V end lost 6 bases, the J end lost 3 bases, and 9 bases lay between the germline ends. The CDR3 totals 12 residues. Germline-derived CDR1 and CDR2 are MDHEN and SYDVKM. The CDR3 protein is CASRQALYEQYF. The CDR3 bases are TGTGCCAGCAGGCAGGCCCTCTACGAGCAGTACTTC.

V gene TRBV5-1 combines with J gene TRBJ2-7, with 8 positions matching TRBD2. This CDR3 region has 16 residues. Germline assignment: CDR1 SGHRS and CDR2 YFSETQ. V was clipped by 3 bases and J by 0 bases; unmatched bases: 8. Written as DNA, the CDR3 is TGCGCCAGCAGCTCCCGTTTAGCGGGAAGCTCCTACGAGCAGTACTTC. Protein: CASSSRLAGSSYEQYF.

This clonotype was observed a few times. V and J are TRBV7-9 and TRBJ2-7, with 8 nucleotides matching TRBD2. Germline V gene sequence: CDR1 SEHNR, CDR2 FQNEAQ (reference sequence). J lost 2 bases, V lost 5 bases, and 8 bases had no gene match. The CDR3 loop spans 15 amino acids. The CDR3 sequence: CASSHGLADTYEQYF. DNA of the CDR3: TGTGCCAGCAGCCACGGACTAGCCGACACCTACGAGCAGTACTTC.

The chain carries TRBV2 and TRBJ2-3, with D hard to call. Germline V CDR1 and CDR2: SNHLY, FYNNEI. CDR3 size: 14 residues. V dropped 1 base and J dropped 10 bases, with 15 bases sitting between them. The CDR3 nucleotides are TGTGCCAGCAGTGAAGACGTTACTGGCATATCGCAGTATTTT. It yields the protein CASSEDVTGISQYF.

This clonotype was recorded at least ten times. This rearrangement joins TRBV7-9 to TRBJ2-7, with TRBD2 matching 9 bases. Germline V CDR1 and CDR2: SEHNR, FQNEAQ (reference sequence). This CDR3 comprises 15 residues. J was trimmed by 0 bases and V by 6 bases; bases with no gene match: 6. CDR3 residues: CASRSAGGLSYEQYF. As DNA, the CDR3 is TGTGCCAGCAGGTCAGCGGGAGGCCTCTCCTACGAGCAGTACTTC.

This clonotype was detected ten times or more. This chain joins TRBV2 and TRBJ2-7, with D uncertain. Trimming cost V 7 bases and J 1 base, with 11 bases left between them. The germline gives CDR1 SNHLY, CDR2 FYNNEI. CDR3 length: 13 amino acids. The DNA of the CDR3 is TGTGCCAGCAATATAGGGTTTTCCTACGAGCAGTACTTC. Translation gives CASNIGFSYEQYF.